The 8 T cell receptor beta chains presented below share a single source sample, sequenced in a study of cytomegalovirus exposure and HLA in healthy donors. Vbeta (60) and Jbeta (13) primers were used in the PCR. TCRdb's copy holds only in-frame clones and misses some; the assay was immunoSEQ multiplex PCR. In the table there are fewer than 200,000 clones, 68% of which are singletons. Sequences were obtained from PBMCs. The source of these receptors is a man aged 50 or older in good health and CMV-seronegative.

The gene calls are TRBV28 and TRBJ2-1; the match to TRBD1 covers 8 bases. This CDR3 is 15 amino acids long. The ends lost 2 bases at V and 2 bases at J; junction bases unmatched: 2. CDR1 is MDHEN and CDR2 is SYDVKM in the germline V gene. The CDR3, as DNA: TGTGCCAGCAGTTTAGGGGACAGGACCTACAATGAGCAGTTCTTC. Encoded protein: CASSLGDRTYNEQFF.

The CDR3 nucleotides are TGTGCCAGCAGGAGAGACAGGACATCGAACACTGAAGCTTTCTTT. Its protein is CASRRDRTSNTEAFF. The chain combines TRBV2 with TRBJ1-1, with D possibly TRBD1 on 6 matching bases. The germline V and J ends were trimmed by 6 bases and 1 base, with 15 bases remaining between them. The V gene's germline CDR1 is SNHLY and CDR2 FYNNEI. The CDR3 spans 15 residues. Supplemented by reference TRBV2 and TRBJ1-1, the full variable domain reads EPEVTQTPSHQVTQMGQEVILRCVPISNHLYFYWYRQILGQKVEFLVSFYNNEISEKSEIFDDQFSVERPDGSNFTLKIRSTKLEDSAMYFCASRRDRTSNTEAFFGQGTRLTVV.

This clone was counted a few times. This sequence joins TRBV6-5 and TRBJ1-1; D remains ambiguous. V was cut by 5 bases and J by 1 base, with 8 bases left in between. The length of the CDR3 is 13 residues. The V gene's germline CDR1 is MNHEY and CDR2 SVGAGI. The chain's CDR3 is CASSPPRNTEAFF. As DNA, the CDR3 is TGTGCCAGCAGTCCCCCGAGGAACACTGAAGCTTTCTTT.

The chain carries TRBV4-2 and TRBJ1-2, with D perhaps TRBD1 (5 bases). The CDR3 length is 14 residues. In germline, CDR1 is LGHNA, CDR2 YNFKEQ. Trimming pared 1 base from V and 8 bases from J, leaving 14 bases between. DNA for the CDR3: TGTGCCAGCAGCCAAGTAGGGAGGGGTCACGGCTACACCTTC. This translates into CASSQVGRGHGYTF.

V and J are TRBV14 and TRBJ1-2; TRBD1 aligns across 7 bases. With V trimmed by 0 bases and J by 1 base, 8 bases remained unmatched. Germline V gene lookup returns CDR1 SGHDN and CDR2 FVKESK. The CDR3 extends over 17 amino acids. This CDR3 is CASSQDLQTGLNYGYTF. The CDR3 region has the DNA TGTGCCAGCAGCCAAGATCTACAGACAGGGCTTAACTATGGCTACACCTTC.

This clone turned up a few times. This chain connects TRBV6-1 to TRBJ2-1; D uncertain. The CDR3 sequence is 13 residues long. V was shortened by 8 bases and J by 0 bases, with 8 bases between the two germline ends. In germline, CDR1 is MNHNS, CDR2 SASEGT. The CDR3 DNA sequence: TGTGCCAGCGGTTGGAGCTCCTACAATGAGCAGTTCTTC. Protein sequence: CASGWSSYNEQFF.

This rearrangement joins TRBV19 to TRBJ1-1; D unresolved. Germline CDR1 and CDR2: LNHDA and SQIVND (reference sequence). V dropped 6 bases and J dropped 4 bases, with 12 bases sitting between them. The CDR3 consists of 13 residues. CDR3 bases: TGTGCCAGTAGCAAGACTCGGGGCACTGAAGCTTTCTTT. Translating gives CASSKTRGTEAFF.

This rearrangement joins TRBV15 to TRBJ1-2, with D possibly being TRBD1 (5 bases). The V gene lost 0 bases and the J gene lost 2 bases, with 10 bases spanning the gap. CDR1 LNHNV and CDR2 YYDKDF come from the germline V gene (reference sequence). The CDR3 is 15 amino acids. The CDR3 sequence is CATSREPGINYGYTF. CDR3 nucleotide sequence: TGTGCCACCAGCAGAGAGCCAGGGATAAACTATGGCTACACCTTC.